The 5 T cell receptor beta chains in this list originate from one sample, sequenced in a study of identical twins. TCRdb analysed the 5' RACE reads with MiXCR anew, one entry per CDR3 protein. The table includes 550,000 to 800,000 distinct CDR3 sequences, 7% to 7.5% detected once. The same specimen was also included in a second study, on yellow fever vaccine responses in identical twins.

The sample consisted of PBMCs. The receptors derive from a woman between 18 and 30 years old in good health.

This chain links TRBV20-1 with TRBJ1-1; the D is unclear. Trimming removed 2 bases from V and 1 base from J, with 8 bases in between. This CDR3 has 13 residues. Germline V gene sequence: CDR1 DFQATT, CDR2 SNEGSKA (reference sequence). CDR3 sequence: CSARYSENTEAFF. The CDR3 DNA reads TGCAGTGCTAGATATTCGGAGAACACTGAAGCTTTCTTT.

This clonotype was detected only a few times. The V and J genes are TRBV20-1 and TRBJ2-5; 7 bases map to TRBD2. Germline V CDR1 and CDR2: DFQATT, SNEGSKA (reference sequence). CDR3 length: 14 amino acids. J gave up 5 bases and V 1 base, and 7 bases lay outside the gene matches. The CDR3 DNA is TGCAGTGCTAGAGTGGCTAGCGGCGGTGAGACCCAGTACTTC. It specifies CSARVASGGETQYF.

The chain employs TRBV3-1 and TRBJ2-2; 8 nucleotides align to TRBD1. Germline loops: CDR1 LGHDT, CDR2 YNNKEL (reference sequence). The CDR3 length is 18 residues. Trimming removed 8 bases from V and 0 bases from J; junction bases left unmatched: 14. The CDR3 region has the DNA TGTGCCAGCTGTTTCCGGGGCAGGGGGCTTTCGAACACCGGGGAGCTGTTTTTT. Encoded protein: CASCFRGRGLSNTGELFF. Full variable domain (remainder filled in from reference TRBV3-1 and TRBJ2-2): DTAVSQTPKYLVTQMGNDKSIKCEQNLGHDTMYWYKQDSKKFLKIMFSYNNKELIINETVPNRFSPKSPDKAHLNLHINSLELGDSAVYFCASCFRGRGLSNTGELFFGEGSRLTVL.

The V call is TRBV4-1, the J call TRBJ1-1; 12 nucleotides align to TRBD1. Trimming cost V 1 base and J 4 bases; bases outside gene matches: 13. The CDR3 runs 19 residues. Per germline, CDR1 MGHRA and CDR2 YSYEKL. CDR3 protein: CASSQGGTGGAYKGTEAFF. The DNA for the CDR3 is TGCGCCAGCAGCCAAGGGGGGACAGGGGGCGCCTATAAGGGCACTGAAGCTTTCTTT.

This clonotype occurred many times. The chain carries TRBV18 and TRBJ1-2; D not certain. The V gene lost 3 bases and the J gene lost 0 bases, with 8 bases spanning the gap. Per the germline V gene, CDR1 is KGHSH and CDR2 is LQKENI. This CDR3 contains 14 residues. CDR3 sequence (DNA): TGTGCCAGCTCACCGCCAATTTCTAACTATGGCTACACCTTC. This translates into CASSPPISNYGYTF.